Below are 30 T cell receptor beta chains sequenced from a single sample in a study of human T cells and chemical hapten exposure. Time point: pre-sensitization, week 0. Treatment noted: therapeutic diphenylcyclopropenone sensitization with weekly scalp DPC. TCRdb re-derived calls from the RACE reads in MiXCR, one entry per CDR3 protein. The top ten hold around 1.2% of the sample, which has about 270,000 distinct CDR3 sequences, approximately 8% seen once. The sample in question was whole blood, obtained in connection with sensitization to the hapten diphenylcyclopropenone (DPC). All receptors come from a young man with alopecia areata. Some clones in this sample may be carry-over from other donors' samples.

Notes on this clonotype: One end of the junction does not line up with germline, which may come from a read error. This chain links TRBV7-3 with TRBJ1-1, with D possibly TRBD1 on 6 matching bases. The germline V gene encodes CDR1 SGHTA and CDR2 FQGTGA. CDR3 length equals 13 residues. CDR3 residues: CTSSRDGQTEAFF. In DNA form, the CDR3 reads TGTACCAGCAGTCGGGACGGACAGACTGAAGCTTTCTTT.

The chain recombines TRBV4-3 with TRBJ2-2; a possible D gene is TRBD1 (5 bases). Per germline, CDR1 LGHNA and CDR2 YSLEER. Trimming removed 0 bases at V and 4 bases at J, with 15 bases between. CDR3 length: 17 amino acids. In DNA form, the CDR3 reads TGCGCCAGCAGCCAAGACAGGGCCCCGCTGGGCACCGGGGAGCTGTTTTTT. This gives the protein CASSQDRAPLGTGELFF.

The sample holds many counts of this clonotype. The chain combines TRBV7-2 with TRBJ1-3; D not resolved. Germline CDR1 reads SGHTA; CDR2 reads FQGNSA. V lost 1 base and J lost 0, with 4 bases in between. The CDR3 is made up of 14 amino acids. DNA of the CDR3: TGTGCCAGCAGCTTAGGCAACTCTGGAAACACCATATATTTT. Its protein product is CASSLGNSGNTIYF.

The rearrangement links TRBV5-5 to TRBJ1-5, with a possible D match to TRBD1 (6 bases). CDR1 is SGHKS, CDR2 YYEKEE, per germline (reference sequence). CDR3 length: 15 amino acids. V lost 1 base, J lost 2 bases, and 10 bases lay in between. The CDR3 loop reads CASSLWGAGNQPQHF. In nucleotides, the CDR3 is TGTGCCAGCAGCTTGTGGGGGGCGGGCAATCAGCCCCAGCATTTT.

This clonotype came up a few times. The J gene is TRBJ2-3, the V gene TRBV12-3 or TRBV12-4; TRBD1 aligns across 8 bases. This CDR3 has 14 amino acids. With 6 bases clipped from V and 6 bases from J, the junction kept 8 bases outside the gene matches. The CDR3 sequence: CASSRTGPGDTQYF. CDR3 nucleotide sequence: TGTGCCAGCAGCCGGACAGGGCCAGGGGATACGCAGTATTTT.

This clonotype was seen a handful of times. The CDR3 nucleotides read TGTGCCAGCAGCTTGGCGGACAGGGGGCGCCTGGACATTCAGTACTTC. It yields the protein CASSLADRGRLDIQYF. V gene TRBV5-6 combines with J gene TRBJ2-4; 11 bases line up with TRBD1. Losses at the gene ends were 0 bases for V and 8 bases for J; bases not matched to a gene: 7. Germline assignment: CDR1 SGHDT and CDR2 YYEEEE. CDR3 length equals 16 residues.

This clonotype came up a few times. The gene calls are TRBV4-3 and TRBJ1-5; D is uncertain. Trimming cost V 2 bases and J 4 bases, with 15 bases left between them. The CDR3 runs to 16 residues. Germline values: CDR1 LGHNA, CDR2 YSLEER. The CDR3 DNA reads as TGCGCCAGCAGCCAATCCTTATCGGCCTGGAATCAGCCCCAGCATTTT. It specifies CASSQSLSAWNQPQHF.

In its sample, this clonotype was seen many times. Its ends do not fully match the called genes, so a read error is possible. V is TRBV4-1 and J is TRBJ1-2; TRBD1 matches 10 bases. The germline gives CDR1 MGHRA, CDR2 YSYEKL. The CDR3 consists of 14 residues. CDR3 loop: CASIQPGQGLGYTF. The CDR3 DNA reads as TGCGCCAGCATCCAACCGGGACAGGGGCTTGGCTACACCTTC.

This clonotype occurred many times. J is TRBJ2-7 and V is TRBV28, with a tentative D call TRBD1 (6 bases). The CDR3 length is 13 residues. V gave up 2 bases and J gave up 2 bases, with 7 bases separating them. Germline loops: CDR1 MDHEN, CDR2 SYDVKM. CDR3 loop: CASSLGGTYEQYF. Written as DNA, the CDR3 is TGTGCCAGCAGTTTAGGGGGCACCTACGAGCAGTACTTC.

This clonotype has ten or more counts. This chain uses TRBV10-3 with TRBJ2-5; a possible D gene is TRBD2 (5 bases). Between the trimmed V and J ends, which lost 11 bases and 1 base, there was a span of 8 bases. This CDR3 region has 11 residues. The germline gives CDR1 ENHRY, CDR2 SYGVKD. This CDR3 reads CAVLVQETQYF. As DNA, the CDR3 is TGTGCCGTACTAGTCCAAGAGACCCAGTACTTC.

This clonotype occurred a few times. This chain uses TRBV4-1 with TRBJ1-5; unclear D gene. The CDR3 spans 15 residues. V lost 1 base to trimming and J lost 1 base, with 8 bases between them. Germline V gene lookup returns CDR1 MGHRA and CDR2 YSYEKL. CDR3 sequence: CASSQVGGSNQPQHF. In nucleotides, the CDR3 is TGCGCCAGCAGCCAAGTGGGAGGGAGCAATCAGCCCCAGCATTTT.

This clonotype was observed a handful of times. CDR3 residues: CSATTSQTSGGAYTQYF. The CDR3 DNA sequence: TGCAGTGCTACCACCTCGCAGACTAGCGGGGGGGCCTATACGCAGTATTTT. V usage is TRBV20-1 and J usage is TRBJ2-3; 14 positions match TRBD2. J gave up 7 bases and V 4 bases, and 13 bases lay outside the gene matches. Germline V gives CDR1 DFQATT, CDR2 SNEGSKA (reference sequence). This CDR3 contains 17 residues.

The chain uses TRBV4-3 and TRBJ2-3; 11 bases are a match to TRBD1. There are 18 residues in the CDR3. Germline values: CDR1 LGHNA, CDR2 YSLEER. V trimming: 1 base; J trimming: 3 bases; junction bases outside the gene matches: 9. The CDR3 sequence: CASSQVTGTGGLTDTQYF. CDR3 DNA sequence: TGCGCCAGCAGCCAAGTAACGGGGACAGGGGGTCTTACAGATACGCAGTATTTT.

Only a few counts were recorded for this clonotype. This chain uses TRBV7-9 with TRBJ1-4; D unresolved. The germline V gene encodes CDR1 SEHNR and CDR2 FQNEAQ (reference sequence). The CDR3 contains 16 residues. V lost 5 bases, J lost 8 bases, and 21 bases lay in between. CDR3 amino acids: CASSPTRTKKGEKLFF. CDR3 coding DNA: TGTGCCAGCAGCCCGACTCGGACTAAAAAAGGGGAAAAACTGTTTTTT.

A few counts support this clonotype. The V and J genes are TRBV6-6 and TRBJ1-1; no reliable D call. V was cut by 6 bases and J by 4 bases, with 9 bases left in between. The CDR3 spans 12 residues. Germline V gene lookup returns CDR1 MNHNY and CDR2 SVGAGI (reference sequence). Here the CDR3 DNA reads TGTGCCAGCAGCAACGGTGGCACTGAAGCTTTCTTT. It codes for CASSNGGTEAFF.

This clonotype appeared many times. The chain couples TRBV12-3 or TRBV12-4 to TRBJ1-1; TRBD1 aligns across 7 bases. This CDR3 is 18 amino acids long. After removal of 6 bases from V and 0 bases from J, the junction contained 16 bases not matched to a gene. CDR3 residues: CASRPRQGLVSMNTEAFF. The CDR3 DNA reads TGTGCCAGCAGGCCTCGACAGGGACTCGTGTCCATGAACACTGAAGCTTTCTTT.

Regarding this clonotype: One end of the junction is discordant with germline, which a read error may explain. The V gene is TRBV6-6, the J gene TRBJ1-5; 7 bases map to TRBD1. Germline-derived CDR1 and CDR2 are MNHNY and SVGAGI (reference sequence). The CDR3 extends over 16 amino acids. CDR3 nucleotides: TGTGCCAGCAGTGACTCCAGGGGGTATAGCAATCAGCCCCAGCATTTT. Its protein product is CASSDSRGYSNQPQHF.

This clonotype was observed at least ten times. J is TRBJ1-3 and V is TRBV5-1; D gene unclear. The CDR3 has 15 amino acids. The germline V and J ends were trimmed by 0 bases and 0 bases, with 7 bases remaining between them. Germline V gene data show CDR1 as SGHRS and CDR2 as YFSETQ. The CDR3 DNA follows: TGCGCCAGCAGCTTGGACACGGACTCTGGAAACACCATATATTTT. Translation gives CASSLDTDSGNTIYF.

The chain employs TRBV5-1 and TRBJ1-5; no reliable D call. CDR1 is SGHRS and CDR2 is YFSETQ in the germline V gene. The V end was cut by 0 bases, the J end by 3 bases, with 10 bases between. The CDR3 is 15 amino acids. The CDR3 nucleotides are TGCGCCAGCAGCTTGGACGGTGCCCTCAATCAGCCCCAGCATTTT. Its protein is CASSLDGALNQPQHF.

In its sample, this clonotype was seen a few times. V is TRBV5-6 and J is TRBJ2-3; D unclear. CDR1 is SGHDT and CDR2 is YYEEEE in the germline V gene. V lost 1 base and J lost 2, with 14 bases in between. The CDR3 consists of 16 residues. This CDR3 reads CASSLKNPAFTDTQYF. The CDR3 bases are TGTGCCAGCAGCTTGAAGAACCCAGCATTCACAGATACGCAGTATTTT. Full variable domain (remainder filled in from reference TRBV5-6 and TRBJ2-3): DAGVTQSPTHLIKTRGQQVTLRCSPKSGHDTVSWYQQALGQGPQFIFQYYEEEERQRGNFPDRFSGHQFPNYSSELNVNALLLGDSALYLCASSLKNPAFTDTQYFGPGTRLTVL.

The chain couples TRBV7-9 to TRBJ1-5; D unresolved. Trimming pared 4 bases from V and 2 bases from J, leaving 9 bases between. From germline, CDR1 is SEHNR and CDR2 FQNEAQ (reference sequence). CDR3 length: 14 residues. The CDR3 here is CASSYGRGNQPQHF. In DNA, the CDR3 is TGTGCCAGCAGCTACGGACGGGGCAATCAGCCCCAGCATTTT.

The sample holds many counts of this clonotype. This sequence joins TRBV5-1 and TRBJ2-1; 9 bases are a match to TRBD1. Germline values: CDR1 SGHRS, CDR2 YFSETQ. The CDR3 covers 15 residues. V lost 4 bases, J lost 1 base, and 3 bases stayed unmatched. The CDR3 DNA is TGCGCCAGCAGCGCGGGACAGGGTTCCTACAATGAGCAGTTCTTC. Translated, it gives CASSAGQGSYNEQFF.

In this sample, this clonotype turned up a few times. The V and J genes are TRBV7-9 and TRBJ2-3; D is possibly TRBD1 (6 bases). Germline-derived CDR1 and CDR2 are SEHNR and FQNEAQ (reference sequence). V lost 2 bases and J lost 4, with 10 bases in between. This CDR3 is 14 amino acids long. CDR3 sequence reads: CASSLSGHSDTQYF. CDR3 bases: TGTGCCAGCAGCTTATCGGGACACTCAGATACGCAGTATTTT.

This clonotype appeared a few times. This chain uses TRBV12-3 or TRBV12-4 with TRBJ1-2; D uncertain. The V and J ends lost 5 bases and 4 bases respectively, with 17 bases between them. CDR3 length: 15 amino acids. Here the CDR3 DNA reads TGTGCCAGCAGTCCCCGGGTCCAGGCGGGCTATGGCTACACCTTC. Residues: CASSPRVQAGYGYTF.

CDR3 nucleotide sequence: TGTGCCAGCAGCCCGGGACTCGGATCCTACAATGAGCAGTTCTTC. Translating gives CASSPGLGSYNEQFF. The J gene is TRBJ2-1, the V gene TRBV7-7; possible D gene TRBD2, 6 bases. V lost 5 bases, J lost 1 base, and 12 bases lay in between. Germline V CDR1 and CDR2: SSHAT, FNYEAQ (reference sequence). The length of the CDR3 is 15 residues.

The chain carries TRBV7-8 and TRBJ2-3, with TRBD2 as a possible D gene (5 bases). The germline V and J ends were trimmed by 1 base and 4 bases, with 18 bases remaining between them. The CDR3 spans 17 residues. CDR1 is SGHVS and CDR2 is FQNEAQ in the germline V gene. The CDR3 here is CASSLVAVALVSDTQYF. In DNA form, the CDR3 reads TGTGCCAGCAGCTTAGTCGCCGTAGCGCTCGTCTCAGATACGCAGTATTTT.

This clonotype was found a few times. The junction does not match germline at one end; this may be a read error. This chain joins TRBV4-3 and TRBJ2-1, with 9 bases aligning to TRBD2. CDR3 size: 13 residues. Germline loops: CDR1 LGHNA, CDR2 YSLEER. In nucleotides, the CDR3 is TGCGCCACCAGCGGACTAGCGAGGGCTGAGCAGTTCTTC. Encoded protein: CATSGLARAEQFF.

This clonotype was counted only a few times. In DNA, the CDR3 is TGTGCCAGCAGTACCTCATATGCCTATGGCTACACCTTC. Residues: CASSTSYAYGYTF. The chain recombines TRBV27 with TRBJ1-2; no reliable D call. Germline V gives CDR1 MNHEY, CDR2 SMNVEV (reference sequence). This CDR3 is built from 13 residues. The V end was cut by 5 bases, the J end by 4 bases, with 11 bases between.

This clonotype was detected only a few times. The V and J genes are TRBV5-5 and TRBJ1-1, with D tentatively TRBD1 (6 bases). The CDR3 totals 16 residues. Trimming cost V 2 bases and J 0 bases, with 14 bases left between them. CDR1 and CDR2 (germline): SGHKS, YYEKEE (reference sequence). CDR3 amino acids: CASSFRGPQLNTEAFF. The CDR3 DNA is TGTGCCAGCAGCTTCAGGGGCCCGCAGCTGAACACTGAAGCTTTCTTT.

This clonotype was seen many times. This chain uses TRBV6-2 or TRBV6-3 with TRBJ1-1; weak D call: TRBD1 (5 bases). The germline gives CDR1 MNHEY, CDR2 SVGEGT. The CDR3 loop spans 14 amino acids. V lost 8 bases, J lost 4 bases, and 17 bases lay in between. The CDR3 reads CASDSLAGGTEAFF. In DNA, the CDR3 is TGTGCCAGCGACAGTCTTGCCGGGGGCACTGAAGCTTTCTTT.